These 9 T cell receptor beta chains originate from one sample sequenced in a study of T cell responses to AZD1222 COVID-19 vaccine. Assay: immunoSEQ multiplex PCR; the TCRdb copy retains only in-frame clones and omits some. The sample carries around 100,000 clones, just under 90% recorded once. This specimen consisted of peripheral blood, obtained on day 0 of AZD1222 vaccination. The receptors come from an adult in good health.

V usage is TRBV7-3 and J usage is TRBJ1-6; 7 bases match TRBD1. Germline V gene sequence: CDR1 SGHTA, CDR2 FQGTGA. The CDR3 runs to 15 residues. V lost 2 bases, J lost 2 bases, and 0 bases stayed unmatched. Here the CDR3 DNA reads TGTGCCAGCAGCTTAGACAGGGCCTATAATTCACCCCTCCACTTT. Its protein product is CASSLDRAYNSPLHF.

The V gene is TRBV6-6, the J gene TRBJ2-1; 11 bases fit TRBD2. This CDR3 region has 16 residues. The germline V gene encodes CDR1 MNHNY and CDR2 SVGAGI (reference sequence). Unmatched junction bases numbered 7, after V lost 4 bases and J lost 5 bases. CDR3 sequence: CASSLAGTSGNNEQFF. The CDR3, as DNA: TGTGCCAGCAGTTTAGCCGGGACTAGCGGTAACAATGAGCAGTTCTTC.

Concerning this clone: The sample has other DNA sequences that encode this CDR3 too. J is TRBJ1-2 and V is TRBV24-1; 7 nucleotides align to TRBD1. Germline V gene sequence: CDR1 KGHDR, CDR2 SFDVKD. The CDR3 is 14 amino acids. V gave up 3 bases and J gave up 5 bases; unmatched junction bases: 5. The CDR3 reads CATSDPGQSYGYTF. For the CDR3, the DNA is TGTGCCACCAGTGATCCGGGACAGAGTTATGGCTACACCTTC.

The chain uses TRBV19 and TRBJ2-3, with D possibly matching TRBD2 (7 bases). There are 15 residues in the CDR3. V lost 0 bases to trimming and J lost 11 bases, with 18 bases between them. Looked up from germline, CDR1 is LNHDA and CDR2 is SQIVND (reference sequence). The chain's CDR3 is CASSIDRGARPVQYF. In DNA, the CDR3 is TGTGCCAGTAGTATAGACCGGGGGGCGCGTCCCGTGCAGTATTTT.

The chain links TRBV10-3 to TRBJ2-3; either TRBD1 or TRBD2 may fit D (5 bases each). Trimming removed 6 bases at V and 0 bases at J, with 10 bases between. Germline loops: CDR1 ENHRY, CDR2 SYGVKD. The CDR3 totals 14 residues. This CDR3 reads CAIRPGRSTDTQYF. The CDR3, as DNA: TGTGCCATCAGACCGGGACGGAGCACAGATACGCAGTATTTT.

V and J are TRBV6-5 and TRBJ2-7; no firm D call. The V gene lost 1 base and the J gene lost 2 bases, with 15 bases spanning the gap. CDR1 is MNHEY and CDR2 is SVGAGI in the germline V gene. The CDR3 spans 16 residues. The CDR3 bases are TGTGCCAGCAGTTACTTCCCCCCAGGAGAAACCTACGAGCAGTACTTC. The encoded protein is CASSYFPPGETYEQYF.

V gene TRBV7-2 combines with J gene TRBJ2-4; D gene unclear. Germline V CDR1 and CDR2: SGHTA, FQGNSA. The CDR3 extends over 15 amino acids. V dropped 4 bases and J dropped 2 bases, with 12 bases sitting between them. The CDR3 coding sequence is TGTGCCAGCAGCTCTCCTACACTGACCAAAAACATTCAGTACTTC. This sequence encodes CASSSPTLTKNIQYF.

The J gene is TRBJ1-6, the V gene TRBV19; possible D gene TRBD1, 5 bases. Germline V gene data show CDR1 as LNHDA and CDR2 as SQIVND (reference sequence). CDR3 length: 16 amino acids. Trimming shortened V by 5 bases and J by 11 bases, and 22 bases separated the two germline ends. DNA for the CDR3: TGTGCCAGTAGTGACAGATGGGTAACACCTGCGACACCCCTCCACTTT. Translation: CASSDRWVTPATPLHF.

The rearrangement joins TRBV6-2 or TRBV6-3 to TRBJ2-1; TRBD2 matches at 8 bases. The germline V gene encodes CDR1 MNHEY and CDR2 SVGEGT. There are 17 residues in the CDR3. The ends lost 6 bases at V and 0 bases at J; junction bases unmatched: 10. Here the CDR3 DNA reads TGTGCCAGCAGCCTAACTCGGGGGGGCCTCTCCTACAATGAGCAGTTCTTC. Its protein product is CASSLTRGGLSYNEQFF.